This T cell receptor (beta chain) was profiled in a study of T cell changes during pregnancy in multiple sclerosis. Sequencing used immunoSEQ multiplex PCR; TCRdb keeps in-frame clones, though not all of them. The sample records about 68,000 clones, more than 90% being singletons. This receptor was identified in a female donor in good health, enrolled as a control in a pregnancy study. Sample: peripheral blood, taken after pregnancy.

The CDR3 loop is CASSPRGRGAEQYF. For the CDR3, the DNA is TGCGCCAGCAGCCCCCGAGGGAGAGGCGCCGAGCAGTACTTC. The rearrangement uses TRBV4-1 and TRBJ2-7, with D possibly being TRBD2 (5 bases). The germline gives CDR1 MGHRA, CDR2 YSYEKL. The CDR3 is made up of 14 amino acids. V gave up 4 bases and J gave up 6 bases, with 16 bases separating them.